This TCR beta chain stems from a study of blood T cells in healthy people across ages. It was with a sample-barcoded 5' primer and a J-beta primer mix that a second PCR of roughly 6 to 11 cycles was run. TCRdb reprocessed the 5' RACE reads via MiXCR and lists one record per CDR3 protein. Here the sample spans nearly 800,000 distinct CDR3 sequences, more than 50% being singletons. General study results and limits: The recorded TCR beta diversity per million T cells decreased in a roughly linear manner with age.

This clonotype showed up just a few times. Its target is unknown. In germline, CDR1 is SGHRS, CDR2 YFSETQ. The CDR3 has 21 amino acids. The junction had 26 bases not matched to a gene; V was cut back by 0 bases and J by 8 bases. This sequence joins TRBV5-1 and TRBJ2-7; 10 bases align to TRBD1. The source material was blood. The TCR comes from a man aged 35 to 55 in good health. CDR3 DNA sequence: TGCGCCAGCAGCTTGGGTCCCCCGCGGCCCCACTTATCGACAGGGGGCGCGCAGCAGTACTTC. Encoded protein: CASSLGPPRPHLSTGGAQQYF.